Following are 17 T cell receptor beta chains from one sample sequenced in a study of OX40 agonist ivuxolimab in advanced cancers. Sequenced by immunoSEQ multiplex PCR; TCRdb stores in-frame clones only, minus some. The sample yields about 36,000 clones, around 77% seen once. The sample here was CD4+ or CD8+ T cells sorted from blood, taken in a trial of the OX40 agonist ivuxolimab. The origin of the receptors is an adult with an advanced solid tumor such as melanoma, head and neck, liver or kidney cancer.

On this clone itself: A much bigger clone sits one base away, suggesting this may be a read error. The same CDR3 arises from other DNA sequences in this sample as well. The V call is TRBV27, the J call TRBJ2-7; D is unresolved. This CDR3 is built from 14 residues. Germline V gives CDR1 MNHEY, CDR2 SMNVEV (reference sequence). The CDR3 nucleotides read TGTGCCAGCAGTTCCCTTCCGGGCCCCTACGAGCAGTATTTC. Encoded protein: CASSSLPGPYEQYF.

This chain links TRBV27 with TRBJ2-5; D is unclear. Germline assignment: CDR1 MNHEY and CDR2 SMNVEV (reference sequence). This CDR3 comprises 11 residues. Trimming stripped 8 bases from V and 7 bases from J, with 11 bases between. The CDR3, as DNA: TGTGCCAGCGGGTTGTTAGGGACCCAGTACTTC. It yields the protein CASGLLGTQYF.

This chain connects TRBV19 to TRBJ2-7; D ambiguous. Between the trimmed V and J ends, which lost 1 base and 2 bases, there was a span of 6 bases. The CDR3 is 13 residues long. Germline CDR1 and CDR2: LNHDA and SQIVND (reference sequence). Here the CDR3 DNA reads TGTGCCAGTAGTATAGTGCCAGCCTACGAGCAGTACTTC. Amino acid sequence: CASSIVPAYEQYF.

The chain employs TRBV27 and TRBJ1-2; TRBD1 matches 7 bases. Germline CDR1 reads MNHEY; CDR2 reads SMNVEV (reference sequence). The V and J ends lost 7 bases and 4 bases, in that order; junction bases with no gene match: 6. The CDR3 covers 13 residues. The CDR3 loop reads CASTSDRFYGYTF. The CDR3 DNA is TGTGCCAGCACCTCGGACAGGTTCTATGGCTACACCTTC.

This clone was seen once. The rearrangement uses TRBV6-1 and TRBJ2-7, with TRBD1 identical over 7 bases. V shed 2 bases and J 0 bases; nucleotides not matched to a gene: 4. This CDR3 has 15 residues. Germline-derived CDR1 and CDR2 are MNHNS and SASEGT. The CDR3 nucleotides are TGTGCCAGCAGTGAATTTTGGACAGGCTCCTACGAGCAGTACTTC. Its translation: CASSEFWTGSYEQYF.

This clone was counted between two and nine times. The V call is TRBV10-2, the J call TRBJ1-5, with D hard to call. From germline, CDR1 is WSHSY and CDR2 SAAADI. This CDR3 comprises 12 residues. V gave up 5 bases and J gave up 2 bases, with 4 bases separating them. The CDR3 sequence: CASSQGNQPQHF. CDR3 nucleotide sequence: TGCGCCAGCAGTCAGGGCAATCAGCCCCAGCATTTT.

This clone was found a few times. The V and J genes are TRBV7-2 and TRBJ2-7; maybe TRBD1 (6 bases). Trimming left V 2 bases short and J 0 bases short, with 11 bases between. Per the germline V gene, CDR1 is SGHTA and CDR2 is FQGNSA. This CDR3 comprises 15 residues. CDR3: CASSLYNRASYEQYF. The CDR3 DNA sequence: TGTGCCAGCAGCTTATATAACAGGGCCTCCTACGAGCAGTACTTC.

The gene calls are TRBV7-6 and TRBJ2-1; maybe TRBD2 (7 bases). V was trimmed by 2 bases and J by 10 bases, leaving 18 bases between them. The germline gives CDR1 SGHVS, CDR2 FNYEAQ. The length of the CDR3 is 15 residues. The CDR3 DNA is TGTGCCAGCAGCTTATTCGGCGGGGGCGGGGGAGAGCAGTTCTTC. It yields the protein CASSLFGGGGGEQFF.

This rearrangement joins TRBV10-3 to TRBJ1-2; D possibly corresponds to TRBD1 (5 bases). Per germline, CDR1 ENHRY and CDR2 SYGVKD. The CDR3 is 15 residues long. Trimming shortened V by 2 bases and J by 1 base, and 11 bases separated the two germline ends. The CDR3 protein is CAISERQGINYGYTF. The CDR3 nucleotides are TGTGCCATCAGTGAGAGGCAGGGAATTAACTATGGCTACACCTTC.

The V call is TRBV27, the J call TRBJ2-7, with D hard to call. The CDR3 totals 14 residues. Germline V lookup: CDR1 MNHEY, CDR2 SMNVEV (reference sequence). Trimming removed 0 bases at V and 3 bases at J, with 9 bases between. The CDR3 sequence is CASSLSLSSYEQYF. CDR3 sequence (DNA): TGTGCCAGCAGTTTATCCCTGTCTAGCTACGAGCAGTACTTC.

The chain recombines TRBV7-2 with TRBJ2-5, with 13 bases matching TRBD2. Germline CDR1 reads SGHTA; CDR2 reads FQGNSA. This CDR3 region has 16 residues. With V trimmed by 1 base and J by 8 bases, 7 bases remained unmatched. This CDR3 reads CASSLGVGTSGETQYF. DNA for the CDR3: TGTGCCAGCAGCTTAGGTGTTGGGACTAGCGGGGAAACCCAGTACTTC.

The V and J genes are TRBV11-2 and TRBJ1-1; D gene ambiguous. Germline assignment: CDR1 SGHAT and CDR2 FQNNGV. The CDR3 extends over 11 amino acids. Trimming removed 4 bases at V and 11 bases at J, with 11 bases between. DNA for the CDR3: TGTGCCAGCAGCTCCTCGGGGTGGGCTTTCTTT. It translates to CASSSSGWAFF. The complete variable domain, with remaining parts taken from reference TRBV11-2 and TRBJ1-1, reads EAGVAQSPRYKIIEKRQSVAFWCNPISGHATLYWYQQILGQGPKLLIQFQNNGVVDDSQLPKDRFSAERLKGVDSTLKIQPAKLEDSAVYLCASSSSGWAFFGQGTRLTVV.

V is TRBV12-2 and J is TRBJ2-7; the table's D gene call, TRBD2, was not cross checked with the DNA. TRBV12-2 is a pseudogene segment. The CDR3 extends over 15 amino acids. CDR3 protein: CASRLVGGRGYEQYF. The DNA of the CDR3 is TGTGCAAGTCGCTTAGTCGGGGGGCGGGGCTACGAGCAGTACTTC.

J is TRBJ2-1 and V is TRBV6-6, with D maybe TRBD2 (5 bases). CDR1 and CDR2 from the germline V gene are MNHNY and SVGAGI (reference sequence). Trimming removed 5 bases from V and 3 bases from J, with 11 bases in between. The CDR3 runs 14 residues. The CDR3 sequence: CASSPTAVYNEQFF. The CDR3 DNA sequence: TGTGCCAGCAGTCCTACAGCGGTCTACAATGAGCAGTTCTTC.

V and J are TRBV5-4 and TRBJ2-6; D perhaps matches TRBD1 (5 bases). The V end lost 4 bases, the J end lost 1 base, and 9 bases lay between the germline ends. The CDR3 extends over 15 amino acids. CDR1 and CDR2 (germline): SGHNT, YYREEE (reference sequence). The CDR3 is CASSPQGSGANVLTF. The CDR3 bases are TGTGCCAGCAGCCCCCAGGGATCTGGGGCCAACGTCCTGACTTTC. The complete variable domain, with remaining parts taken from reference TRBV5-4 and TRBJ2-6, reads ETGVTQSPTHLIKTRGQQVTLRCSSQSGHNTVSWYQQALGQGPQFIFQYYREEENGRGNFPPRFSGLQFPNYSSELNVNALELDDSALYLCASSPQGSGANVLTFGAGSRLTVL.

The chain uses TRBV7-9 and TRBJ1-2, with a possible D match to TRBD1 (6 bases). Germline-derived CDR1 and CDR2 are SEHNR and FQNEAQ (reference sequence). The CDR3 is 13 residues long. V was trimmed by 0 bases and J by 6 bases, leaving 8 bases between them. The CDR3 DNA sequence: TGTGCCAGCAGCTTAGCGAACAGGGATGGCTACACCTTC. Translated: CASSLANRDGYTF.

Note on this clone: An end of the junction does not agree with germline; a read error may underlie this. The V gene is TRBV27, the J gene TRBJ1-2; possibly TRBD1 for D (6 bases). The CDR3 extends over 16 amino acids. Germline loops: CDR1 MNHEY, CDR2 SMNVEV (reference sequence). The CDR3 coding sequence is TGTGCCAGCAGTTCAAGGACAGCTTCGGGGAACTATCGCTACACCTTC. This gives the protein CASSSRTASGNYRYTF.